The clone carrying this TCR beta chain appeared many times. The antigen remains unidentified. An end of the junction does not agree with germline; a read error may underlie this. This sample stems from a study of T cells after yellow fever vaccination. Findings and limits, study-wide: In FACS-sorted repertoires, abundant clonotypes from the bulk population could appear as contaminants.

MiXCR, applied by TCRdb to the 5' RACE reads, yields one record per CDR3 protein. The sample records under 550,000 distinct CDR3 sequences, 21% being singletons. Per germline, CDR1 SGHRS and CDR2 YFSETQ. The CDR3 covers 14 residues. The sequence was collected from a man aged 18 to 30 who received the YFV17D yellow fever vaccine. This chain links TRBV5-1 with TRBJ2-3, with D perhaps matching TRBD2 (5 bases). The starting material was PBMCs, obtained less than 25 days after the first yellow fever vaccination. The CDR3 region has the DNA TGTGCCAGCAGTTTGAGGGTGTCCACAGATACGCAGTATTTT. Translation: CASSLRVSTDTQYF.